The 7 T cell receptor beta chains in this list originate from one sample, sequenced in a study of T cell responses to AZD1222 COVID-19 vaccine. Generated by immunoSEQ multiplex PCR, the TCRdb table keeps only in-frame clones and is missing some. The sample has around 120,000 clones, roughly 90% seen once. The sample here was peripheral blood, taken on day 0 of AZD1222 vaccination. The receptors were sampled from an adult in good health.

The rearrangement uses TRBV4-2 and TRBJ2-7, with unresolved D. CDR1 LGHNA and CDR2 YNFKEQ come from the germline V gene. V dropped 0 bases and J dropped 2 bases, with 8 bases sitting between them. The CDR3 length is 14 residues. The CDR3 protein is CASSQDSLTYEQYF. The CDR3 DNA is TGTGCCAGCAGCCAAGACTCTTTGACCTACGAGCAGTACTTC.

This chain connects TRBV7-6 to TRBJ2-7; D possibly uses TRBD1 or TRBD2 (5 bases each). The CDR3 contains 16 residues. Per germline, CDR1 SGHVS and CDR2 FNYEAQ. Deletions cut 0 bases from V and 4 bases from J, with 16 bases between. The CDR3 nucleotides read TGTGCCAGCAGCTTAGCGGATTCGGGAAGGGGTTACGAGCAGTACTTC. Its translation: CASSLADSGRGYEQYF.

This clone was seen a handful of times. This sequence joins TRBV6-4 and TRBJ2-2; TRBD1 aligns across 9 bases. Germline V gene lookup returns CDR1 MRHNA and CDR2 SNTAGT. Losses at the gene ends were 6 bases for V and 5 bases for J; bases not matched to a gene: 4. The CDR3 runs 14 residues. CDR3 in DNA: TGTGCCAGCAGCAGGACAGGGGAAACCGGGGAGCTGTTTTTT. As protein: CASSRTGETGELFF.

J is TRBJ1-1 and V is TRBV7-6; possible D gene TRBD1, 5 bases. This CDR3 spans 14 amino acids. Germline V gene lookup returns CDR1 SGHVS and CDR2 FNYEAQ. The V and J ends lost 3 bases and 4 bases respectively, with 12 bases between them. Here the CDR3 DNA reads TGTGCCAGCAGCTTGCGAGGGGCATTCACTGAAGCTTTCTTT. It translates to CASSLRGAFTEAFF.

The rearrangement uses TRBV27 and TRBJ1-1, with TRBD1 matching over 8 bases. Germline loops: CDR1 MNHEY, CDR2 SMNVEV (reference sequence). Germline trimming cut 0 bases from V and 1 base from J; bases unmatched to any gene: 7. The CDR3 contains 17 residues. In DNA, the CDR3 is TGTGCCAGCAGTTTATCTACAGGGGGAGTAAGGAACACTGAAGCTTTCTTT. As protein: CASSLSTGGVRNTEAFF.

The sample holds a few counts of this clone. The genes are TRBV2 and TRBJ2-7; D is undetermined. The CDR3 has 14 amino acids. Trimming shortened V by 4 bases and J by 2 bases, and 12 bases separated the two germline ends. CDR1 and CDR2 (germline): SNHLY, FYNNEI. This CDR3 is CASSAGPPAYEQYF. The CDR3 DNA follows: TGTGCCAGCAGTGCCGGGCCCCCGGCCTACGAGCAGTACTTC.

The chain couples TRBV6-2 or TRBV6-3 to TRBJ1-1, with D unresolved. The length of the CDR3 is 14 residues. Trimming removed 6 bases from V and 7 bases from J, with 18 bases in between. The germline CDR1 and CDR2 sequences are MNHEY and SVGEGT. The CDR3 loop reads CASSLIPPTYEAFF. CDR3 bases: TGTGCCAGCAGCCTGATCCCACCTACCTATGAAGCTTTCTTT.